This paragraph reports one T cell receptor beta chain. Clones were read by immunoSEQ multiplex PCR, and TCRdb kept only the in-frame ones, dropping some. The sample has 110,000 to 150,000 clones; around 93% are singletons. The CDR3 is made up of 13 amino acids. V gave up 4 bases and J gave up 5 bases, with 11 bases separating them. Per germline, CDR1 LNHDA and CDR2 SQIVND (reference sequence). This entry comes from a study of cytomegalovirus exposure and HLA in healthy donors. What was sequenced was PBMCs. The chain couples TRBV19 to TRBJ2-5; D gene ambiguous. The receptor was isolated from a young man in good health and CMV-seropositive. In DNA form, the CDR3 reads TGTGCCAGTAGTACCATGAGCCGGGAGACCCAGTACTTC. This sequence encodes CASSTMSRETQYF.